The next 27 T cell receptor beta chains were all read from a single sample in a study of CD8+ T cells in alopecia areata. Reverse transcribed after extraction, RNA yielded cDNA as the sequencing template. Using immunoSEQ multiplex PCR, the repertoire was profiled, and TCRdb retains in-frame clones only, with some absent. Here the sample spans more than 200,000 clones, roughly 69% being singletons. This material consisted of CD4+ T cells sorted from blood, taken at week 0. The receptors come from a human donor with alopecia areata.

The genes are TRBV20-1 and TRBJ1-1; D remains unclear. The ends were cut back, 1 base at V and 11 bases at J, with 11 bases in the middle. CDR1 is DFQATT and CDR2 is SNEGSKA in the germline V gene (reference sequence). This CDR3 is 11 amino acids long. This CDR3 reads CSARAWRSAFF. For the CDR3, the DNA is TGCAGTGCTAGAGCTTGGCGGAGCGCTTTCTTT.

This chain joins TRBV11-1 and TRBJ2-6, with 7 bases aligning to TRBD1. CDR1 is SGHAT, CDR2 FQDESV, per germline (reference sequence). The ends lost 0 bases at V and 3 bases at J; junction bases unmatched: 2. This CDR3 has 16 amino acids. The CDR3 nucleotides read TGTGCCAGCAGCTTAGCACAGGGGAGTGGGGCCAACGTCCTGACTTTC. Residues: CASSLAQGSGANVLTF.

This clone appeared a single time. This chain links TRBV30 with TRBJ1-2, with TRBD1 identical over 11 bases. The V and J ends lost 1 base and 8 bases, in that order; junction bases with no gene match: 15. CDR1 is GTSNPN and CDR2 is SVGIG in the germline V gene (reference sequence). The CDR3 totals 17 residues. Here the CDR3 DNA reads TGTGCCTGGAGTGCTTTTCATCAACAGGACAGGGGGCAAGGCTACACCTTC. Translated: CAWSAFHQQDRGQGYTF. Looking up the rest from reference TRBV30 and TRBJ1-2 gives the full variable domain: SQTIHQWPATLVQPVGSPLSLECTVEGTSNPNLYWYRQAAGRGLQLLFYSVGIGQISSEVPQNLSASRPQDRQFILSSKKLLLSDSGFYLCAWSAFHQQDRGQGYTFGSGTRLTVV.

The gene calls are TRBV11-3 and TRBJ2-3; 10 nucleotides match TRBD1. The V gene end was trimmed by 1 base and the J gene end by 3 bases; junction bases not matched to a gene: 4. The CDR3 length is 16 residues. Germline loops: CDR1 SGHNT, CDR2 YENEEA. The CDR3 DNA sequence: TGTGCCAGCAGCTTAGGCCCGGGACAGGGGACAGATACGCAGTATTTT. Translating it yields CASSLGPGQGTDTQYF.

This chain joins TRBV2 and TRBJ2-7; D is perhaps TRBD1 or TRBD2 (5 bases each). The CDR3 is 9 amino acids. Germline V gene data show CDR1 as SNHLY and CDR2 as FYNNEI. The V end lost 8 bases, the J end lost 6 bases, and 5 bases lay between the germline ends. The CDR3 DNA follows: TGTGCCAGCGGGGGCGAGCAGTACTTC. This gives the protein CASGGEQYF.

V is TRBV28 and J is TRBJ2-1; 11 bases fit TRBD2. CDR3 length: 17 residues. CDR1 MDHEN and CDR2 SYDVKM come from the germline V gene. J was trimmed by 8 bases and V by 6 bases; bases with no gene match: 15. This CDR3 reads CASSPTVLAGGWDEQFF. The CDR3 DNA follows: TGTGCCAGCAGCCCCACCGTCTTAGCGGGGGGGTGGGATGAGCAGTTCTTC.

V usage is TRBV7-8 and J usage is TRBJ2-1, with D perhaps assigned TRBD1 or TRBD2 (5 bases each). Germline V lookup: CDR1 SGHVS, CDR2 FQNEAQ. V was shortened by 3 bases and J by 8 bases, with 23 bases between the two germline ends. This CDR3 contains 17 residues. As DNA, the CDR3 is TGTGCCAGCAGCTTGAGGGGAACAGGCCAGGTCGGCGATGAGCAGTTCTTC. As protein: CASSLRGTGQVGDEQFF.

The table lists this clone with a count of one. DNA for the CDR3: TGTGCCAGCAGATCTTGGGAGACCCAGTACTTC. Translation gives CASRSWETQYF. The chain links TRBV2 to TRBJ2-5; D gene unclear. The germline gives CDR1 SNHLY, CDR2 FYNNEI. The ends were cut back, 6 bases at V and 5 bases at J, with 7 bases in the middle. The CDR3 is 11 amino acids.

The genes are TRBV9 and TRBJ1-1; a weak D match, TRBD1 (5 bases). Deletions cut 4 bases from V and 7 bases from J, with 14 bases between. The CDR3 runs 13 residues. CDR1 is SGDLS, CDR2 YYNGEE, per germline. The CDR3 loop is CASSTRQSSEAFF. CDR3 sequence (DNA): TGTGCCAGCAGCACCCGACAGAGCAGTGAAGCTTTCTTT.

This chain uses TRBV9 with TRBJ2-5; D unclear. The length of the CDR3 is 15 residues. Germline-derived CDR1 and CDR2 are SGDLS and YYNGEE. V was pared by 0 bases and J by 5 bases, with 14 bases between. CDR3 loop: CASSVAGQALETQYF. DNA for the CDR3: TGTGCCAGCAGCGTAGCCGGCCAGGCCCTTGAGACCCAGTACTTC.

This chain uses TRBV5-1 with TRBJ2-3; 9 positions match TRBD2. The ends lost 4 bases at V and 4 bases at J; junction bases unmatched: 10. Per germline, CDR1 SGHRS and CDR2 YFSETQ. CDR3 length equals 16 residues. CDR3 sequence: CASSSIGLALADTQYF. The CDR3 DNA reads as TGCGCCAGCAGCAGTATAGGACTAGCGCTGGCAGATACGCAGTATTTT.

The chain employs TRBV29-1 and TRBJ1-1, with TRBD1 as a possible D gene (5 bases). Germline V gene lookup returns CDR1 SQVTM and CDR2 ANQGSEA. The CDR3 totals 12 residues. Trimming cost V 7 bases and J 2 bases, with 11 bases left between them. In nucleotides, the CDR3 is TGCAGCGCCCGCGGGGCTAACACTGAAGCTTTCTTT. Its translation: CSARGANTEAFF.

J is TRBJ2-5 and V is TRBV9, with unresolved D. This CDR3 is built from 15 residues. Germline V gene lookup returns CDR1 SGDLS and CDR2 YYNGEE. The V end lost 2 bases, the J end lost 1 base, and 12 bases lay between the germline ends. As DNA, the CDR3 is TGTGCCAGCAGCGTTTCCCTCCAAGTCCAAGAGACCCAGTACTTC. Its translation: CASSVSLQVQETQYF.

The V call is TRBV2, the J call TRBJ2-4, with a weak D call TRBD2 (6 bases). The germline gives CDR1 SNHLY, CDR2 FYNNEI. This CDR3 spans 12 amino acids. Trimming removed 7 bases at V and 5 bases at J, with 9 bases between. The CDR3 sequence is CASTGEQNIQYF. The CDR3, as DNA: TGTGCCAGCACGGGAGAGCAAAACATTCAGTACTTC.

This chain uses TRBV18 with TRBJ2-1; perhaps TRBD1 as D (6 bases). Trimming cost V 2 bases and J 5 bases, with 10 bases left between them. CDR1 KGHSH and CDR2 LQKENI come from the germline V gene. This CDR3 is built from 14 residues. In nucleotides, the CDR3 is TGTGCCAGCTCACCAGGGGGCTGGAACAATGAGCAGTTCTTC. This translates into CASSPGGWNNEQFF.

This clone was counted once. This CDR3 reads CASSRGRTANTGELFF. DNA of the CDR3: TGCGCCAGCAGCCGTGGCAGGACAGCGAACACCGGGGAGCTGTTTTTT. The rearrangement uses TRBV4-3 and TRBJ2-2; the D gene is possibly TRBD1 (6 bases). Trimming took off 4 bases at V and 0 bases at J, with 12 bases between the two ends. The germline V gene has CDR1 LGHNA and CDR2 YSLEER. CDR3 length equals 16 residues.

This chain connects TRBV25-1 to TRBJ1-1, with TRBD1 as a possible D gene (5 bases). Trimming pared 6 bases from V and 3 bases from J, leaving 14 bases between. Germline loops: CDR1 MGHDK, CDR2 SYGVNS. This CDR3 contains 14 residues. The CDR3 loop reads CASRPVGADTEAFF. CDR3 in DNA: TGTGCCAGCAGGCCAGTAGGGGCGGACACTGAAGCTTTCTTT.

This clone appeared a few times. The rearrangement joins TRBV29-1 to TRBJ2-3; TRBD2 might be the D (5 bases). Germline CDR1 and CDR2: SQVTM and ANQGSEA. The CDR3 is 12 residues long. Trimming pared 0 bases from V and 8 bases from J, leaving 9 bases between. DNA for the CDR3: TGCAGCGTTGAAGATCGGGGAATTACGCAGTATTTT. Translating it yields CSVEDRGITQYF.

The chain joins TRBV15 to TRBJ1-5; D is uncertain. CDR1 is LNHNV, CDR2 YYDKDF, per germline (reference sequence). CDR3 length equals 12 residues. V was cut by 4 bases and J by 7 bases, with 8 bases left in between. CDR3 region: CATSKSTQPQHF. The CDR3 DNA follows: TGTGCCACCAGCAAATCTACGCAGCCCCAGCATTTT.

This clone was picked up one time. This chain's CDR3 is CKAGQASGEQYF. CDR3 sequence (DNA): TGCAAGGCCGGACAGGCGTCGGGCGAGCAGTACTTC. J is TRBJ2-7 and V is TRBV29-1, with 7 nucleotides matching TRBD1. The CDR3 has 12 residues. The germline V gene encodes CDR1 SQVTM and CDR2 ANQGSEA.

The chain links TRBV7-9 to TRBJ1-6; the D is unclear. This CDR3 has 14 residues. V gave up 1 base and J gave up 10 bases, with 11 bases separating them. Germline values: CDR1 SEHNR, CDR2 FQNEAQ (reference sequence). The CDR3 here is CASSLEGAPSPLHF. The CDR3 DNA sequence: TGTGCCAGCAGCTTAGAAGGAGCCCCCTCACCCCTCCACTTT.

The chain couples TRBV19 to TRBJ2-3, with 7 bases matching TRBD2. The trim removed 1 base at V and 12 bases at J, leaving 4 bases unmatched. The CDR3 is made up of 12 amino acids. Germline assignment: CDR1 LNHDA and CDR2 SQIVND (reference sequence). The CDR3 coding sequence is TGTGCCAGTAGTATAGGACTAGCTTTTCAGTATTTT. Translating gives CASSIGLAFQYF. The full variable domain, completed using reference TRBV19 and TRBJ2-3, is DGGITQSPKYLFRKEGQNVTLSCEQNLNHDAMYWYRQDPGQGLRLIYYSQIVNDFQKGDIAEGYSVSREKKESFPLTVTSAQKNPTAFYLCASSIGLAFQYFGPGTRLTVL.

This chain uses TRBV5-6 with TRBJ2-7; D not resolved. The CDR3 is made up of 13 amino acids. CDR1 and CDR2 (germline): SGHDT, YYEEEE. Between the trimmed V and J ends, which lost 1 base and 5 bases, there was a span of 10 bases. The CDR3 loop reads CASSLIGRDEQYF. The CDR3 DNA sequence: TGTGCCAGCAGCTTGATTGGAAGGGACGAGCAGTACTTC.

This chain links TRBV9 with TRBJ2-7; D is perhaps TRBD2 (7 bases). Germline V CDR1 and CDR2: SGDLS, YYNGEE. The CDR3 is 16 amino acids. V was pared by 3 bases and J by 4 bases, with 20 bases between. CDR3 in DNA: TGTGCCAGCAGCGCGACTCCGCAGGGGAGGGAATACGAGCAGTACTTC. It yields the protein CASSATPQGREYEQYF.

This chain connects TRBV30 to TRBJ1-2, with 12 bases aligning to TRBD1. The CDR3 has 14 amino acids. The germline CDR1 and CDR2 sequences are GTSNPN and SVGIG (reference sequence). Unmatched junction bases numbered 4, after V lost 4 bases and J lost 4 bases. This CDR3 is CAWTGTGGAYGYTF. The CDR3 DNA follows: TGTGCCTGGACCGGGACAGGGGGCGCCTATGGCTACACCTTC.

The chain employs TRBV6-5 and TRBJ1-1, with D unclear. Trimming pared 5 bases from V and 4 bases from J, leaving 8 bases between. The germline CDR1 and CDR2 sequences are MNHEY and SVGAGI. This CDR3 contains 12 residues. CDR3 loop: CASSLTGTEAFF. CDR3 sequence (DNA): TGTGCCAGCAGTCTCACGGGCACTGAAGCTTTCTTT.

Here the CDR3 DNA reads TGTGCCAGCAGCTTCTCCGGACAGGCCTACGAGCAGTACTTC. Protein sequence: CASSFSGQAYEQYF. J is TRBJ2-7 and V is TRBV11-1; 7 bases fit TRBD1. Trimming removed 3 bases from V and 2 bases from J; junction bases left unmatched: 4. The CDR3 has 14 residues. Germline V CDR1 and CDR2: SGHAT, FQDESV (reference sequence). The full variable domain, with the rest looked up from reference TRBV11-1 and TRBJ2-7, is EAEVAQSPRYKITEKSQAVAFWCDPISGHATLYWYRQILGQGPELLVQFQDESVVDDSQLPKDRFSAERLKGVDSTLKIQPAELGDSAMYLCASSFSGQAYEQYFGPGTRLTVT.